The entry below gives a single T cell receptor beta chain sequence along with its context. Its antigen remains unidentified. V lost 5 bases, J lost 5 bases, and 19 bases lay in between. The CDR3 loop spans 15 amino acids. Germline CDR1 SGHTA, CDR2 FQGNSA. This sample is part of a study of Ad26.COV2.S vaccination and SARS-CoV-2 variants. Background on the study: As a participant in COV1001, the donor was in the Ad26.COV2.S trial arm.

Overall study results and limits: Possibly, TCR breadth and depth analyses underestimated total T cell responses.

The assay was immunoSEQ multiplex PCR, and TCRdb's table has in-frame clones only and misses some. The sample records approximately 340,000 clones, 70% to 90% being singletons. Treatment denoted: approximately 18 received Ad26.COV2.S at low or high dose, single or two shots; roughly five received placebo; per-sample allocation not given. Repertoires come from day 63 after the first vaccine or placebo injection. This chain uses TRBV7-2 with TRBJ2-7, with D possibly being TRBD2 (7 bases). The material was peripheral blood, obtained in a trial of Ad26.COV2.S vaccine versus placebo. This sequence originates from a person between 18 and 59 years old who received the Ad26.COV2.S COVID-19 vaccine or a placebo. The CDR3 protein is CASSRGGGPADEQYF. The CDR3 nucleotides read TGTGCCAGCAGCCGCGGGGGCGGACCCGCGGACGAGCAGTACTTC.